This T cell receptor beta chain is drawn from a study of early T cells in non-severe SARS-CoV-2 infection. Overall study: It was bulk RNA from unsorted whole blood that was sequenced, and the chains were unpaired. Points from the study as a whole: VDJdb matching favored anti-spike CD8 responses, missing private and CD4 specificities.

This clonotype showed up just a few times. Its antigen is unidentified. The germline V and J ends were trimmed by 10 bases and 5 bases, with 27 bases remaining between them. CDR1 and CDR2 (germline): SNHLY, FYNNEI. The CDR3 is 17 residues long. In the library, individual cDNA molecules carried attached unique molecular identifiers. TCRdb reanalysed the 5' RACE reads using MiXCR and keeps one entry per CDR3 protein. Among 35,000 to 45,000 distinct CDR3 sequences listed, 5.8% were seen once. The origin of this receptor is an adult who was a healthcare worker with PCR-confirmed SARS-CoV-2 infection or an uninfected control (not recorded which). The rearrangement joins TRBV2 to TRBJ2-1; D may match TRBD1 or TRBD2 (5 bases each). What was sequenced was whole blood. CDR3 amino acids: CAISTLGRVGGDNEQFF. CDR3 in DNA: TGTGCCATCTCAACGCTAGGGCGGGTTGGGGGTGACAATGAGCAGTTCTTC.